This TCR beta chain comes out of a study of response to subunit inactivated influenza vaccine. TCRdb re-called the RT-PCR reads through MiXCR, storing one row per CDR3 protein. Of some 850,000 distinct CDR3 sequences in the sample, about 18% were seen once. V shed 5 bases and J shed 1 base, with 12 bases lying between them. Per the germline V gene, CDR1 is SGHRS and CDR2 is YFSETQ. There are 14 residues in the CDR3. The sequencing used PBMCs from blood, collected 4 to 6 days after vaccination. The sequence derives from a man over 45 who received an inactivated influenza vaccine. V and J are TRBV5-1 and TRBJ1-1, with a weak D call TRBD1 (5 bases). In nucleotides, the CDR3 is TGCGCCAGCAGGGCGGGACTCCAGAACACTGAAGCTTTCTTT. Encoded protein: CASRAGLQNTEAFF.